The next 27 T cell receptor beta chains were all read from a single sample in a study of blood T cell repertoires in COVID-19. This table comes from immunoSEQ multiplex PCR, and its TCRdb copy is limited to in-frame clones, with some not included. Of 140,000 to 150,000 clones listed, around nine tenths are singletons. Material for sequencing was peripheral blood. Every receptor here comes from a human donor in a cohort sampled during active COVID-19.

This clone appeared once. V usage is TRBV18 and J usage is TRBJ2-5; 8 nucleotides align to TRBD2. Germline loops: CDR1 KGHSH, CDR2 LQKENI. The V segment lost 3 bases and the J segment 7 bases; nucleotides outside the gene matches: 13. The CDR3 is 16 amino acids. The CDR3 region has the DNA TGTGCCAGCTCACCCGGGATAGCGGGACCTGATGGGACCCAGTACTTC. Amino acids: CASSPGIAGPDGTQYF. Together with reference TRBV18 and TRBJ2-5, the CDR3 gives the full variable domain: NAGVMQNPRHLVRRRGQEARLRCSPMKGHSHVYWYRQLPEEGLKFMVYLQKENIIDESGMPKERFSAEFPKEGPSILRIQQVVRGDSAAYFCASSPGIAGPDGTQYFGPGTRLLVL.

The chain couples TRBV19 to TRBJ2-1, with a tentative D call TRBD1 (5 bases). There are 13 residues in the CDR3. The germline CDR1 and CDR2 sequences are LNHDA and SQIVND (reference sequence). V was cut by 5 bases and J by 4 bases, with 9 bases left in between. This CDR3 is CASSPGSYNEQFF. The CDR3 DNA sequence: TGTGCCAGTAGTCCAGGGTCTTACAATGAGCAGTTCTTC.

This chain connects TRBV18 to TRBJ2-7; TRBD1 matches 7 bases. Trimming cost V 6 bases and J 3 bases; bases outside gene matches: 8. The CDR3 contains 14 residues. Germline CDR1 reads KGHSH; CDR2 reads LQKENI. CDR3 residues: CASSVDREFYEQYF. In nucleotides, the CDR3 is TGTGCCAGCTCCGTTGACAGGGAATTCTACGAGCAGTACTTC.

This chain links TRBV7-2 with TRBJ2-7; possible D gene TRBD2, 6 bases. The ends were cut back, 0 bases at V and 3 bases at J, with 9 bases in the middle. Germline CDR1 is SGHTA and CDR2 is FQGNSA. This CDR3 contains 14 residues. CDR3 amino acids: CASSLAAGNYEQYF. CDR3 DNA sequence: TGTGCCAGCAGCTTAGCAGCGGGTAACTACGAGCAGTACTTC.

V gene TRBV5-6 combines with J gene TRBJ2-7; 8 bases fit TRBD1. This CDR3 contains 14 residues. Trimming took 1 base from V and 8 from J; bases not matched to a gene: 8. CDR1 is SGHDT and CDR2 is YYEEEE in the germline V gene. The CDR3 sequence is CASSLSGGGAQQYF. As DNA, the CDR3 is TGTGCCAGCAGCTTGTCAGGGGGCGGAGCCCAGCAGTACTTC.

This clone was counted once. The rearrangement uses TRBV9 and TRBJ1-3, with D perhaps TRBD1 (5 bases). CDR1 is SGDLS and CDR2 is YYNGEE in the germline V gene. Trimming took off 0 bases at V and 0 bases at J, with 10 bases between the two ends. The CDR3 is 16 residues long. The CDR3 DNA sequence: TGTGCCAGCAGCGTAGCTGGGGGGTACTCTGGAAACACCATATATTTT. The encoded protein is CASSVAGGYSGNTIYF.

This sequence joins TRBV19 and TRBJ1-5, with D possibly matching TRBD1 (6 bases). Germline V gene lookup returns CDR1 LNHDA and CDR2 SQIVND (reference sequence). V was clipped by 2 bases and J by 6 bases, with 11 bases between them. The CDR3 spans 14 residues. Written as DNA, the CDR3 is TGTGCCAGTAGTATACGGGGAGGGGGTCAGCCCCAGCATTTT. Protein: CASSIRGGGQPQHF.

The chain couples TRBV7-2 to TRBJ2-6, with a possible D match to TRBD1 (6 bases). The V end was cut by 0 bases, the J end by 0 bases, with 18 bases between. This CDR3 has 20 residues. Looked up from germline, CDR1 is SGHTA and CDR2 is FQGNSA. The CDR3 bases are TGTGCCAGCAGCTTAGCGAAGGTTGCAGGGGACCTCTCTGGGGCCAACGTCCTGACTTTC. Translation: CASSLAKVAGDLSGANVLTF.

This clone was observed a single time. The chain employs TRBV28 and TRBJ2-7; 14 bases are shared with TRBD2. This CDR3 is built from 16 residues. Germline V CDR1 and CDR2: MDHEN, SYDVKM. The ends lost 6 bases at V and 3 bases at J; junction bases unmatched: 7. The DNA of the CDR3 is TGTGCCAGCAGACCGTTTGGGACTAGCGGGAGCTACGAGCAGTACTTC. Its translation is CASRPFGTSGSYEQYF.

The chain joins TRBV6-2 or TRBV6-3 to TRBJ2-7; TRBD1 agrees at 7 bases. The CDR3 spans 16 residues. V was pared by 4 bases and J by 3 bases, with 12 bases of the junction left unmatched. The germline gives CDR1 MNHEY, CDR2 SVGEGT. The CDR3 DNA follows: TGTGCCAGCAGTTGGGCGACAGGGAAAAGGGTCTACGAGCAGTACTTC. Protein product: CASSWATGKRVYEQYF.

The genes are TRBV20-1 and TRBJ2-3; 8 bases are a match to TRBD2. The junction had 10 bases not matched to a gene; V was cut back by 3 bases and J by 5 bases. The CDR3 has 15 amino acids. Germline loops: CDR1 DFQATT, CDR2 SNEGSKA (reference sequence). The CDR3 sequence is CSASSPRGGEDTQYF. The CDR3 region has the DNA TGCAGTGCTAGTTCTCCCCGGGGGGGCGAAGATACGCAGTATTTT.

The chain couples TRBV15 to TRBJ2-3, with 9 bases lining up with TRBD1. This CDR3 comprises 14 residues. V dropped 4 bases and J dropped 5; count of bases not matched to a gene: 4. Germline CDR1 reads LNHNV; CDR2 reads YYDKDF (reference sequence). Here the CDR3 reads CATSKTGGEDTQYF. The CDR3 DNA sequence: TGTGCCACCAGCAAAACAGGGGGCGAAGATACGCAGTATTTT. Based on the CDR3 plus reference TRBV15 and TRBJ2-3, the full variable domain is DAMVIQNPRYQVTQFGKPVTLSCSQTLNHNVMYWYQQKSSQAPKLLFHYYDKDFNNEADTPDNFQSRRPNTSFCFLDIRSPGLGDTAMYLCATSKTGGEDTQYFGPGTRLTVL.

The rearrangement uses TRBV18 and TRBJ2-2, with 9 bases identical to TRBD2. Germline assignment: CDR1 KGHSH and CDR2 LQKENI. V was pared by 4 bases and J by 1 base, with 4 bases of the junction left unmatched. The CDR3 length is 16 residues. CDR3 bases: TGTGCCAGCTCACAGGGACTAGCTGAGAACACCGGGGAGCTGTTTTTT. It specifies CASSQGLAENTGELFF.

This sequence joins TRBV5-1 and TRBJ2-7; 7 positions agree with TRBD1. The CDR3 has 15 amino acids. Germline CDR1 reads SGHRS; CDR2 reads YFSETQ. V was clipped by 4 bases and J by 5 bases; unmatched bases: 12. The CDR3 loop reads CASSPRTGANDEQYF. In DNA form, the CDR3 reads TGCGCCAGCAGCCCTAGAACAGGGGCGAATGACGAGCAGTACTTC.

V and J are TRBV7-9 and TRBJ1-6; unclear D gene. The CDR3 runs to 13 residues. CDR1 is SEHNR and CDR2 is FQNEAQ in the germline V gene (reference sequence). Trimming removed 2 bases from V and 14 bases from J, with 13 bases in between. In DNA form, the CDR3 reads TGTGCCAGCAGCTTAATAGACCTCGGGACCCTCCACTTT. This translates into CASSLIDLGTLHF.

The rearrangement uses TRBV7-8 and TRBJ2-1, with TRBD2 matching 8 bases. V lost 5 bases and J lost 7; bases outside the gene matches: 19. The CDR3 consists of 18 residues. CDR1 is SGHVS, CDR2 FQNEAQ, per germline. The CDR3 spells CASSPNAGPGLGRNEQFF. CDR3 nucleotides: TGTGCCAGCAGCCCCAATGCAGGGCCGGGACTAGGTAGGAATGAGCAGTTCTTC.

The chain combines TRBV9 with TRBJ1-1, with 9 bases aligning to TRBD1. CDR1 is SGDLS, CDR2 YYNGEE, per germline. This CDR3 is built from 14 residues. With 4 bases clipped from V and 4 bases from J, the junction kept 5 bases outside the gene matches. The CDR3 is CASSTGQGITEAFF. The CDR3 DNA reads TGTGCCAGCAGCACCGGACAGGGGATCACTGAAGCTTTCTTT.

The V and J genes are TRBV15 and TRBJ2-5; 9 nucleotides align to TRBD1. Trimming cost V 5 bases and J 4 bases; bases outside gene matches: 11. The CDR3 covers 16 residues. The germline gives CDR1 LNHNV, CDR2 YYDKDF (reference sequence). The CDR3 is CATSRKLGQGAETQYF. CDR3 in DNA: TGTGCCACCAGCCGAAAACTGGGACAGGGAGCAGAGACCCAGTACTTC.

This sequence joins TRBV10-3 and TRBJ2-4, with a possible D match to TRBD1 (6 bases). Trimming took off 4 bases at V and 8 bases at J, with 12 bases between the two ends. CDR3 size: 13 residues. The V gene's germline CDR1 is ENHRY and CDR2 SYGVKD. The CDR3 spells CAISVSGVDIQYF. CDR3 bases: TGTGCCATCAGTGTCTCAGGGGTAGACATTCAGTACTTC.

The chain carries TRBV18 and TRBJ1-1; D is unresolved. The CDR3 is made up of 13 amino acids. CDR1 is KGHSH and CDR2 is LQKENI in the germline V gene. Trimming removed 2 bases from V and 13 bases from J, with 17 bases in between. The CDR3 loop is CASSPSLGSEDFF. The CDR3 DNA reads TGTGCCAGCTCACCATCTCTGGGTTCGGAGGATTTCTTT.

The count of this clone is one. The gene calls are TRBV3-1 (or the pseudogene TRBV3-2) and TRBJ2-7, with D possibly TRBD2 on 5 matching bases. The CDR3 spans 19 residues. CDR1 is LGHDT and CDR2 is YNNKEL in the germline V gene (reference sequence). The V and J ends lost 2 bases and 3 bases respectively, with 26 bases between them. The CDR3 DNA follows: TGTGCCAGCAGCCAACTAGCCAAATTGGCAGGCCCCCAACACTACGAGCAGTACTTC. It codes for CASSQLAKLAGPQHYEQYF.

The chain links TRBV2 to TRBJ1-3, with no clear D. Germline V gene data show CDR1 as SNHLY and CDR2 as FYNNEI. CDR3 length: 13 residues. V lost 1 base and J lost 4, with 5 bases in between. DNA of the CDR3: TGTGCCAGCAGTGAAGGTCTGGGAAACACCATATATTTT. Translated, it gives CASSEGLGNTIYF.

The chain recombines TRBV7-2 with TRBJ1-1; D possibly corresponds to TRBD1 (6 bases). The V end lost 8 bases, the J end lost 0 bases, and 13 bases lay between the germline ends. The CDR3 length is 14 residues. The germline V gene encodes CDR1 SGHTA and CDR2 FQGNSA. The CDR3 region has the DNA TGTGCCAGCGCCTCACAGGGACTGAACACTGAAGCTTTCTTT. Its protein is CASASQGLNTEAFF.

The rearrangement links TRBV4-2 to TRBJ2-3, with D maybe TRBD1 (5 bases). Trimming left V 1 base short and J 2 bases short, with 16 bases between. The CDR3 covers 17 residues. The V gene's germline CDR1 is LGHNA and CDR2 YNFKEQ. The DNA of the CDR3 is TGTGCCAGCAGCCAAGGTCAGGGCCCCTCTTCCACAGATACGCAGTATTTT. Translating gives CASSQGQGPSSTDTQYF.

The chain joins TRBV9 to TRBJ2-7, with 8 positions matching TRBD2. The CDR3 length is 14 residues. From germline, CDR1 is SGDLS and CDR2 YYNGEE. V was pared by 0 bases and J by 6 bases, with 5 bases of the junction left unmatched. CDR3 DNA sequence: TGTGCCAGCAGCGTAGTTCCAGGGACTAGCGAGCAGTACTTC. This sequence encodes CASSVVPGTSEQYF. Full variable domain (outside the CDR3, taken from reference TRBV9 and TRBJ2-7): DSGVTQTPKHLITATGQRVTLRCSPRSGDLSVYWYQQSLDQGLQFLIQYYNGEERAKGNILERFSAQQFPDLHSELNLSSLELGDSALYFCASSVVPGTSEQYFGPGTRLTVT.

The V and J genes are TRBV7-9 and TRBJ2-5, with D maybe TRBD1 (7 bases). This CDR3 region has 15 residues. Between the trimmed V and J ends, which lost 5 bases and 5 bases, there was a span of 18 bases. Germline V gives CDR1 SEHNR, CDR2 FQNEAQ (reference sequence). Written as DNA, the CDR3 is TGTGCCAGCAGCACCACAGGGGCGGCGGGGGAGACCCAGTACTTC. Encoded protein: CASSTTGAAGETQYF.

This clone showed up just once. The chain links TRBV5-4 to TRBJ2-1; 13 nucleotides line up with TRBD2. The CDR3 contains 17 residues. V was pared by 4 bases and J by 3 bases, with 7 bases of the junction left unmatched. Per the germline V gene, CDR1 is SGHNT and CDR2 is YYREEE (reference sequence). This chain's CDR3 is CASSPGTSGVGYNEQFF. The CDR3 DNA follows: TGTGCCAGCAGCCCTGGGACTAGCGGGGTGGGCTACAATGAGCAGTTCTTC.